The T cell receptor beta chain described here comes from a study of shared clonotypes between healthy human individuals. About the research overall: Three plates were used per donor for CD4 naive, three for CD4 memory, two for CD8 naive and one for CD8 memory.

Study-level findings and limits: Clonotypes which were not shared had lower generation probabilities than clonotypes that all four donors shared. Four donors showed sharing of approximately 5% of naive CD4 clonotypes.

Turning to this clone: The antigen is unknown.

V was pared by 7 bases and J by 1 base, with 6 bases of the junction left unmatched. In germline, CDR1 is SEHNR, CDR2 FQNEAQ (reference sequence). The CDR3 consists of 16 residues. Replicate sorted-subset PCRs were loaded with around 0.2 ug DNA, about 30,000 T cell genomes. Data came from immunoSEQ multiplex PCR; TCRdb stores just in-frame clones and leaves some out. There are 2 million to 2.5 million clones in the sample; about nine tenths occur only once, and 0.37% lies in the top ten. This chain joins TRBV7-9 and TRBJ2-3, with 12 bases identical to TRBD2. The source is a man aged 18 to 29 in good health. Some clones in this sample may be carry-over from other donors' samples. Sequencing was carried out using naive CD4+ T cells from PBMCs. As for subset: CD45RA+ positively selected. CDR3 nucleotides: TGTGCCAGCAAACTAGCGGGAGGTTTAGGCACAGATACGCAGTATTTT. Protein product: CASKLAGGLGTDTQYF.